A selection of T cell receptor beta chains follows, all from one sample in a study of cytomegalovirus exposure and HLA in healthy donors. Profiled with immunoSEQ multiplex PCR; TCRdb holds only in-frame clones, not every one. The repertoire has around 190,000 clones, about three quarters of them found once; the top ten carry around 1.2%. The sample consisted of PBMCs. Receptor source: a woman in her twenties or thirties in good health and CMV-seronegative. CDR3s include the opening cysteine and the closing phenylalanine or tryptophan. The order of the fields is V gene, D gene, J gene, clone size, CDR3 protein, CDR3 DNA. D genes are given only for firm matches. A row's size may be missing; if present it is once, few, many or a size class.

TRBV6-6	.	TRBJ2-5	.	CASSYRRKYQETQYF	TGTGCCAGCAGTTATAGGAGAAAATACCAAGAGACCCAGTACTTC
TRBV28	TRBD2	TRBJ2-7	.	CASRRGGSSYEQYF	TGTGCCAGCAGGAGGGGAGGGAGCTCCTACGAGCAGTACTTC
TRBV2	TRBD2	TRBJ2-1	.	CASGTSGFYNEQFF	TGTGCCAGCGGGACTAGCGGGTTCTACAATGAGCAGTTCTTC
TRBV19	TRBD1	TRBJ1-6	.	CASSTGTAYNSPLHF	TGTGCCAGTAGTACGGGGACAGCCTATAATTCACCCCTCCACTTT
TRBV10-1	.	TRBJ2-3	.	CASSIGVTDTQYF	TGCGCCAGCAGTATAGGGGTAACAGATACGCAGTATTTT
TRBV6-5	TRBD1	TRBJ1-6	.	CASTRAGGFDSPLHF	TGTGCCAGCACTCGGGCAGGGGGTTTCGATTCACCCCTCCACTTT
TRBV29-1	.	TRBJ2-2	once	CSVGADNTGELFF	TGCAGCGTTGGAGCGGACAACACCGGGGAGCTGTTTTTT
TRBV5-1	TRBD2	TRBJ2-1	.	CASSRWTSGSDEQFF	TGCGCCAGCAGCAGATGGACTAGCGGGAGCGATGAGCAGTTCTTC
TRBV5-6	TRBD1	TRBJ1-3	.	CASRYRGAGSGNTIYF	TGTGCCAGCAGGTACAGGGGAGCAGGCTCTGGAAACACCATATATTTT
TRBV11-2	TRBD1	TRBJ2-7	.	CASSPVRRDRGIPYEQYF	TGTGCCAGCAGCCCCGTTCGCAGAGACAGGGGTATTCCCTACGAGCAGTACTTC
TRBV11-1	TRBD2	TRBJ2-3	.	CASSPIAGGRKDTQYF	TGTGCCAGCAGCCCGATAGCGGGGGGGCGCAAAGATACGCAGTATTTT
TRBV28	.	TRBJ1-3	.	CASTVFGTLSGNTIYF	TGTGCCAGCACGGTATTCGGGACACTCTCTGGAAACACCATATATTTT
TRBV6-5	.	TRBJ1-2	.	CASSPATANGYTF	TGTGCCAGCAGCCCCGCCACCGCGAATGGCTACACCTTC
TRBV9	.	TRBJ1-5	.	CASSVEPRGYSNQPQHF	TGTGCCAGCAGCGTCGAACCCCGGGGTTATAGCAATCAGCCCCAGCATTTT
TRBV10-1	TRBD1	TRBJ2-2	.	CASSDYRGHTGELFF	TGCGCCAGCAGTGACTACAGGGGCCATACCGGGGAGCTGTTTTTT
TRBV9	.	TRBJ2-5	.	CASSALRTEQETQYF	TGTGCCAGCAGCGCTCTCAGGACAGAGCAAGAGACCCAGTACTTC
TRBV6-5	TRBD1	TRBJ2-1	.	CASTPDRSSYNEQFF	TGTGCCAGCACTCCGGACAGGAGCTCCTACAATGAGCAGTTCTTC